One T cell receptor (beta chain) is described in this entry. Its antigen is unidentified. This sample is part of a study of T cell repertoires in cytomegalovirus infection. Across the study: CMV infection and matching HLA type were both indicated by public TCR beta signatures. Study findings and constraints: HLA-C-restricted CMV clonotypes gave the most frequent clonotype in two of eight donors. Of the TCR beta families, the public ones yielded a cumulative frequency that identified carriers of CMV plus the relevant HLA.

TCRdb reprocessed the reads with MiXCR, giving one entry per CDR3 protein. The profile shows about 300,000 distinct CDR3 sequences, about 9.1% of them singletons. This TCR was sampled from a human donor in good health (CMV status not recorded). Some clones in this sample may be carry-over from other donors' samples. The sequencing sample was made of PBMCs.

CDR3 region: CASSQGTGAYNEQFF. For the CDR3, the DNA is TGTGCCAGCAGCCAAGGGACAGGAGCTTACAATGAGCAGTTCTTC. This rearrangement joins TRBV4-2 to TRBJ2-1, with TRBD1 matching 7 bases. The V gene's germline CDR1 is LGHNA and CDR2 YNFKEQ. V lost 1 base, J lost 4 bases, and 4 bases stayed unmatched. This CDR3 has 15 residues.